A single T cell receptor beta chain is shown here with its context. Its binding antigen is unknown. No qualities accompany the bases; no much larger clone lies one base away. The cohort comprised fewer than 700 healthy bone marrow donors. At the time of sampling, all cohort members were nominally healthy, though unrecorded immune exposures were likely present. The donor tested CMV seropositive, placing the donor among the 289 seropositive members of the cohort. A peripheral blood sample was provided by each donor, and peripheral blood mononuclear cells were used for TCR beta sequencing. Genomic DNA was extracted from the blood cell samples with the Qiagen DNeasy Blood Extraction Kit. The library was prepared using the immunoSEQ multiplex PCR assay. For the multiplex PCR, a mixture combining 60 forward primers for TCR Vbeta segments and 13 reverse primers for TCR Jbeta segments was used. Amplification of the CDR3 region of rearranged TCR beta genes was performed with a multiplex PCR assay on genomic DNA. Amplified TCR beta libraries were sequenced as 87-base-pair reads on the Illumina HiSeq System. Per the source publication's procedure: In a later analysis, about 80 million unique TCR beta chains were counted across the approximately 620 repertoires, and roughly 11 million of these chains were shared by at least two donors. A nearest-neighbor algorithm error-corrected the raw reads and collapsed the reads into unique sequences, merging closely related sequences to remove PCR and sequencing errors. Alignment of CDR3 sequences to IMGT reference sequences was used to assign V, D and J gene segments. Each retained sequence needed at least a six-nucleotide match to both a V gene segment and a J gene segment. Rearrangements were called productive when the CDR3 lacked stop codons and stayed in frame with V and J; all others were non-productive. Following IMGT convention, CDR3 was defined as the stretch from the second conserved V-encoded cysteine up to the conserved J-encoded phenylalanine. The earlier analysis of about 590 of the donors excluded sequences that lacked an unambiguous match to a single V gene segment. An earlier analysis of a few hundred of the donors called V segments functional above 56.7% productive rearrangements and segregating when the between-donor standard deviation exceeded 5%. A statistical classification framework was built to diagnose cytomegalovirus status from the catalog of TCR beta chain sequences. V and J gene assignment, in a later analysis, came from comparing TCR nucleotide sequences with IMGT/GENE-DB human TR gene sequences. The TCRdist pipeline was used in a later analysis to assign CDR3 sequences and most-parsimonious VDJ recombination scenarios. In a later analysis, each TCR beta chain was defined by its CDR3 amino acid sequence together with its V-gene family, and reads lacking a unique V-gene family were excluded. To address suspected cross-contamination and a sequencing artifact, a later analysis removed 450 to 700 highly shared, low-generation-probability nucleotide sequences. In a later analysis, a clonal expansion index was calculated for each public chain from normalized within-repertoire ranks of inferred template counts. In a later analysis, generation probabilities were computed using a VDJ recombination model fitted to out-of-frame rearrangements, and the results were checked against IGoR. Hypergeometric tests were used in a later analysis to score TCR-TCR, TCR-HLA and TCR-CMV co-occurrence, with a repertoire-size bias correction applied to the TCR pairs. A later analysis estimated false discovery rates by permuting HLA or CMV assignments 20 times. A later analysis grouped co-occurring TCRs with DBSCAN, adding TCRdist sequence similarity when clustering within HLA-allele-positive subsets. For co-occurrence clustering, repertoires with fewer than 30,000 or more than 120,000 public chains were excluded, along with roughly 5 repertoires with anomalous nucleotide sharing. In its TCRdb copy, this immuneACCESS table keeps in-frame sequences only and misses some clones. Where compared with another copy, unresolved V genes explain less than half of these, and the others have no known cause. D and trimming were read from the DNA, whereas the V and J calls and clone size are those reported in that table. This sample holds over 70,000 clones; more than 70% were observed only once. The ten most abundant clones make up roughly 2.6% of the sample.

This specimen comes from a study of cytomegalovirus exposure and HLA in healthy donors (dated by TCRdb to about 2017). For the study in its entirety: In an earlier analysis of around 540 of the donors, approximately 300 Gb of sequence data and 100 million or so unique TCR beta sequences from 150 million to 200 million T cells were reported. In addition to the first cohort of approximately 670 subjects, a separate validation cohort of 120 different subjects was used. Donor age, sex, ethnicity and CMV serostatus were collected together with the repertoire data. Among around 400 genotyped donors of the cohort, an average of roughly 240,000 unique TCR beta nucleotide sequences were sequenced per donor, roughly 20% of them non-productive. The aim of the study was to test whether cataloging public T cell receptors could identify signatures of past pathogen exposure. The study used immunosequencing to profile the T cell repertoires of under 700 subjects and linked those repertoires to cytomegalovirus serostatus. Typing coverage varied by locus: roughly 620-630 donors for A, B, C, DRB1 and DQB1; 500 to 550 for DQA1; about 600 for DPA1; roughly 470 for DPB1. In a later genetic analysis, genome-wide SNP genotypes for 398 of the 666 donors were used, and that subset was treated as a discovery cohort. HLA typing included class I and class II loci at four-digit resolution. An early release covering 500 to 750 HLA-typed donors comprised about 300 gigabases of sequencing data and 85 million or so unique TCR sequences. Four to six DR-DQ haplotypes were handled as single units for association and clustering, since linkage in the cohort was strong. To study patterns of TCR occurrence, a later analysis re-analyzed previously published TCR beta repertoires from 650 to 750 donors and added high-resolution HLA genotyping. In the later analysis, no new phenotypic data were used to find candidate immune exposures; instead, reliance was placed on TCR beta sequences and their occurrence across donors. Among the approximately 430 genotyped donors, about 83% belonged to the genetic ancestry cluster associated with self-reported Caucasian donors. An earlier analysis of 587 of the donors used high-throughput TCR beta sequencing to judge whether each TCR beta V gene segment behaved as functional or pseudogenic. High-throughput TCR immunosequencing, statistical association of individual TCRs with disease status, and machine learning were combined to predict cytomegalovirus infection status. All discovery cohort repertoires had been generated using a single sequencing platform. General findings and caveats noted by the study authors: Several of the top co-occurrence clusters appeared to be linked to parvovirus B19, influenza, CMV and Epstein-Barr virus, according to a later analysis. When HLA alleles, especially DR and DQ, strongly co-occurred, TCR associations were difficult to assign to individual alleles. A later genetic analysis associated a missense DCLRE1C variant with V-gene and J-gene trimming of TCR beta chains, and an independent cohort replicated the association. In a later analysis, HLA-associated TCR beta chains were found to be more clonally expanded and to have lower generation probabilities than equally common non-associated chains. It was suggested by the authors that the approach could potentially be generalized to other disease states and immunological phenotypes. For the cohort, immune exposure information was limited to CMV serostatus. Most TCR sequences were observed very rarely across donors, whereas some public TCRs were present in many individuals. Sequencing depth was assumed to be roughly uniform across donors in the presence/absence analyses, though that assumption may not hold. A later analysis associated 15,000 to 20,000 TCR beta sequences with specific HLA alleles at a false discovery rate of 0.05. Cytomegalovirus status was reported to be diagnosed by the classifier with high specificity and sensitivity in both the original and validation cohorts. Because counts were too low, roughly 17 rarely observed V segments, including chromosome 9 orphons, were left out of the earlier analysis of about 500 of the donors. A cluster of highly shared sequence variants was judged likely to be a technical artifact of the sequencing pipeline. A further reported finding was that TCR beta sequences accurately predicted the HLA-A and HLA-B alleles for most subjects in the first cohort. The study gave a list of 150 to 200 TCR beta chains associated with cytomegalovirus. Broadly in line with IMGT annotations, most TCR beta V segments showed up in productive rearrangements about 87% or about 30% of the time in an earlier analysis of some 590 of the donors. A few of the identified cytomegalovirus-associated TCR beta chains were confirmed in vitro to be specific for cytomegalovirus antigens. In a later analysis, most CMV-associated TCR beta chains were found to appear HLA-restricted, with HLA associations seemingly driven largely by CMV exposure. Because HLA typing was missing for some donors at each locus, association tests included only the typed subset. Linkage disequilibrium might explain the correlated functional status among segregating V segments, but an unknown experimental factor could not be excluded. In this cohort, only TCR beta chains were sequenced, and detectable features were limited by the absence of alpha or paired-chain data. According to a later genetic analysis, donors in an Asian-associated ancestry cluster had fewer N-insertions in productive TCRs than the roughly 660-donor mean. In a later analysis, the rate of TCR association differed among HLA loci, with DRB1 alleles having the most associated TCRs and HLA-C alleles having the fewest.

The receptor's source is a male donor in good health and CMV-seropositive. Sequencing input: PBMCs.

DNA sequence: TGCAGCGTTGAAGGAGGGTACAATGAGCAGTTCTTC. Its protein reads: CSVEGGYNEQFF. The V gene is TRBV29-1 and the J gene is TRBJ2-1; TRBD2 could be the D gene, as 5 bases match. The CDR1 and CDR2 encoded by the germline V gene are SQVTM and ANQGSEA. The CDR3 spans 12 residues, from the cysteine through the phenylalanine. CDR3 DNA is the only sequence kept; it has 36 bases, read in frame from the first base. The V and J ends are trimmed by 1 base and 4 bases, leaving 5 bases between them.